Included here is one T cell receptor beta chain sequence, with context. No antigen is known for it. Patients having Susac syndrome satisfied recently defined diagnostic criteria for definite or probable disease. These data come from a study of CD8 T cells in Susac syndrome. Study context: Patients with Susac syndrome had blood drawn and were at that point therapy-naive, on corticosteroids, or on intravenous immunoglobulin alone. The study, taken as a whole, reports: Detection of Susac-specific public clones gave around 16 in total CD8+ repertoires and about 5 in CD8+ TEMRA repertoires.

Germline CDR1 reads LNHDA; CDR2 reads SQIVND (reference sequence). After removal of 7 bases from V and 4 bases from J, the junction contained 4 bases not matched to a gene. The CDR3 runs 13 residues. RNA in amounts of roughly 0.45 to 1 ug was reverse transcribed with random hexamers. One entry per CDR3 protein results from TCRdb running MiXCR on the immunoSEQ multiplex PCR reads. The table shows fewer than 90,000 distinct CDR3 sequences, with 93% occurring only once. Sequencing was carried out using CD8+ T cells from PBMCs. V usage is TRBV19 and J usage is TRBJ2-1, with 7 bases identical to TRBD2. The origin of this receptor is a human donor with Susac syndrome. In DNA, the CDR3 is TGTGCCAGTAATAGCGGGCTTTACAATGAGCAGTTCTTC. This translates into CASNSGLYNEQFF.